This T cell receptor beta chain came from a study of control samples from healthy donors and cancer patients. Germline CDR1 reads SGDLS; CDR2 reads YYNGEE. Unmatched junction bases numbered 2, after V lost 2 bases and J lost 5 bases. This CDR3 is 14 amino acids long. Libraries were prepared by immunoSEQ multiplex PCR; TCRdb keeps only in-frame clonotypes and omits some of them. The profile covers about 180,000 clones, with around 90% appearing a single time and 1.4% taken by the ten largest. The source material was blood. This chain links TRBV9 with TRBJ2-5, with 11 bases matching TRBD2. The clonotype originates from a woman aged 50 to 65 in good health. The CDR3 DNA is TGTGCCAGCAGCGTGACTAGCGGGATGGAGACCCAGTACTTC. This translates into CASSVTSGMETQYF. The full variable domain, with the rest looked up from reference TRBV9 and TRBJ2-5, is DSGVTQTPKHLITATGQRVTLRCSPRSGDLSVYWYQQSLDQGLQFLIQYYNGEERAKGNILERFSAQQFPDLHSELNLSSLELGDSALYFCASSVTSGMETQYFGPGTRLLVL.